The 13 T cell receptor beta chains given below trace back to one sample, sequenced in a study of blood T cells in healthy people across ages (dated by TCRdb to about 2015). Receptor libraries were prepared by 5' RACE. Instrument on record: Illumina HiSeq 2500. A second PCR of roughly 7 to 12 cycles was performed with a sample-barcoded 5' primer and a J-beta primer mix. The public sequencing data were trimmed at Q25 with fastp and processed into clonotypes with MiXCR by TCRdb, which kept only in-frame beta chains. Duplicate CDR3 protein sequences are folded into a single record with the most common DNA and genes. The sample table contains hundreds of thousands of distinct CDR3 sequences; only one count was recorded for around two fifths of them. Jointly, the top ten make up roughly 18% of the sample. Sequencing was done on a sample of blood. Receptor source: a man aged 60-69 years in good health.

The rearrangement links TRBV3-1 to TRBJ1-2, with 8 nucleotides matching TRBD1. V lost 0 bases and J lost 8; bases outside the gene matches: 11. Germline V CDR1 and CDR2: LGHDT, YNNKEL (reference sequence). This CDR3 has 16 residues. The DNA for the CDR3 is TGTGCCAGCAGCCAAGATCGGGCCAGGGGGCTAAAGGGCTACACCTTC. Translating it yields CASSQDRARGLKGYTF.

The chain couples TRBV5-4 to TRBJ2-5, with D possibly being TRBD1 (6 bases). Germline assignment: CDR1 SGHNT and CDR2 YYREEE (reference sequence). The CDR3 spans 13 residues. The V and J ends lost 3 bases and 4 bases respectively, with 10 bases between them. CDR3 in DNA: TGTGCCAGCAGCTGGGACATTCTAGAGACCCAGTACTTC. Amino acid sequence: CASSWDILETQYF.

As concerns this clonotype: One end of the junction fails to match germline, which may point to a read error. The chain uses TRBV6-2 or TRBV6-3 and TRBJ2-7, with 9 bases fitting TRBD1. The V gene's germline CDR1 is MNHEY and CDR2 SVGEGT. CDR3 length: 17 residues. The DNA of the CDR3 is TGTGCCAACAGTTACGGGACAGGGTTCTCGAGCTCCTACGAGCAGTACTTC. Amino acid sequence: CANSYGTGFSSSYEQYF.

This clonotype was detected only a few times. The chain is built from TRBV5-1 and TRBJ1-5; D might be TRBD1 (5 bases). The CDR3 length is 14 residues. Between the trimmed V and J ends, which lost 0 bases and 3 bases, there was a span of 7 bases. Germline V gene data show CDR1 as SGHRS and CDR2 as YFSETQ. The chain's CDR3 is CASSLEGTNQPQHF. The CDR3 nucleotides are TGCGCCAGCAGCTTGGAGGGGACCAATCAGCCCCAGCATTTT.

V is TRBV10-2 and J is TRBJ2-2; D gene unclear. Trimming cost V 3 bases and J 6 bases, with 8 bases left between them. There are 13 residues in the CDR3. The germline gives CDR1 WSHSY, CDR2 SAAADI. The CDR3 DNA reads as TGCGCCAGCAGTGAAAGCAGTCCCGGGGAGCTGTTTTTT. The encoded protein is CASSESSPGELFF.

The chain uses TRBV5-5 and TRBJ2-1; D gene ambiguous. The tail of the sequence fits TRBJ2-7 better, so the J call may be wrong. The CDR3 has 14 residues. The germline gives CDR1 SGHKS, CDR2 YYEKEE (reference sequence). The CDR3 protein is CASSLGVESYEQYF. CDR3 in DNA: TGTGCCAGCAGCTTGGGGGTAGAGTCCTACGAGCAGTACTTC.

This chain joins TRBV25-1 and TRBJ2-1; 9 bases fit TRBD1. Trimming cost V 5 bases and J 6 bases; bases outside gene matches: 8. Germline V gene lookup returns CDR1 MGHDK and CDR2 SYGVNS. The length of the CDR3 is 15 residues. The CDR3 loop is CASSIPGQGFNEQFF. The CDR3 DNA sequence: TGTGCCAGCAGTATCCCGGGACAGGGTTTCAATGAGCAGTTCTTC.

This clonotype was counted between two and nine times. The genes are TRBV25-1 and TRBJ1-2, with D possibly matching TRBD1 (6 bases). The CDR3 covers 17 residues. Germline CDR1 reads MGHDK; CDR2 reads SYGVNS. V lost 6 bases and J 3 bases, leaving 23 bases between the germline ends. The CDR3 is CASRGLNRAQGHYGYTF. The CDR3 DNA reads TGTGCCAGCAGGGGGCTGAACAGGGCCCAAGGGCACTATGGCTACACCTTC.

The chain combines TRBV7-8 with TRBJ1-6; no clear D. CDR1 is SGHVS and CDR2 is FQNEAQ in the germline V gene. Trimming took off 1 base at V and 5 bases at J, with 9 bases between the two ends. The CDR3 has 15 residues. DNA for the CDR3: TGTGCCAGCAGCTTAGAGACATCTCATAATTCACCCCTCCACTTT. Amino acids: CASSLETSHNSPLHF.

The CDR3 loop is CASSLGQDLIFYEQYF. CDR3 in DNA: TGTGCCAGCAGCCTTGGACAGGACCTTATTTTCTACGAGCAGTACTTC. The chain uses TRBV7-9 and TRBJ2-7, with TRBD1 matching 7 bases. This CDR3 is 16 amino acids long. J gave up 3 bases and V 5 bases, and 13 bases lay outside the gene matches. Germline V gene data show CDR1 as SEHNR and CDR2 as FQNEAQ (reference sequence).

This clonotype has only a few counts. This chain joins TRBV20-1 and TRBJ2-1; D is possibly TRBD2 (6 bases). V shed 5 bases and J shed 3 bases, with 14 bases lying between them. CDR3 length: 14 residues. Germline assignment: CDR1 DFQATT and CDR2 SNEGSKA (reference sequence). The CDR3 bases are TGCAGTGCTTTCGGGACTTCCAACTACAATGAGCAGTTCTTC. Protein product: CSAFGTSNYNEQFF.

The J gene is TRBJ2-1, the V gene TRBV12-3 or TRBV12-4, with 11 bases matching TRBD2. V lost 3 bases to trimming and J lost 12 bases; unmatched junction nucleotides: 7. This CDR3 spans 14 amino acids. This CDR3 is CASSFSGGANRQFF. CDR3 nucleotide sequence: TGTGCCAGCAGTTTTAGCGGGGGGGCCAATAGGCAGTTCTTC.

In this sample, this clonotype turned up once. The V call is TRBV9, the J call TRBJ2-5, with TRBD1 matching over 8 bases. The CDR3 runs to 15 residues. The germline V gene encodes CDR1 SGDLS and CDR2 YYNGEE. V dropped 0 bases and J dropped 4; count of bases not matched to a gene: 5. The CDR3 nucleotides are TGTGCCAGCAGCGTAGCCAGGGGGCTTCTAGAGACCCAGTACTTC. Translation: CASSVARGLLETQYF.